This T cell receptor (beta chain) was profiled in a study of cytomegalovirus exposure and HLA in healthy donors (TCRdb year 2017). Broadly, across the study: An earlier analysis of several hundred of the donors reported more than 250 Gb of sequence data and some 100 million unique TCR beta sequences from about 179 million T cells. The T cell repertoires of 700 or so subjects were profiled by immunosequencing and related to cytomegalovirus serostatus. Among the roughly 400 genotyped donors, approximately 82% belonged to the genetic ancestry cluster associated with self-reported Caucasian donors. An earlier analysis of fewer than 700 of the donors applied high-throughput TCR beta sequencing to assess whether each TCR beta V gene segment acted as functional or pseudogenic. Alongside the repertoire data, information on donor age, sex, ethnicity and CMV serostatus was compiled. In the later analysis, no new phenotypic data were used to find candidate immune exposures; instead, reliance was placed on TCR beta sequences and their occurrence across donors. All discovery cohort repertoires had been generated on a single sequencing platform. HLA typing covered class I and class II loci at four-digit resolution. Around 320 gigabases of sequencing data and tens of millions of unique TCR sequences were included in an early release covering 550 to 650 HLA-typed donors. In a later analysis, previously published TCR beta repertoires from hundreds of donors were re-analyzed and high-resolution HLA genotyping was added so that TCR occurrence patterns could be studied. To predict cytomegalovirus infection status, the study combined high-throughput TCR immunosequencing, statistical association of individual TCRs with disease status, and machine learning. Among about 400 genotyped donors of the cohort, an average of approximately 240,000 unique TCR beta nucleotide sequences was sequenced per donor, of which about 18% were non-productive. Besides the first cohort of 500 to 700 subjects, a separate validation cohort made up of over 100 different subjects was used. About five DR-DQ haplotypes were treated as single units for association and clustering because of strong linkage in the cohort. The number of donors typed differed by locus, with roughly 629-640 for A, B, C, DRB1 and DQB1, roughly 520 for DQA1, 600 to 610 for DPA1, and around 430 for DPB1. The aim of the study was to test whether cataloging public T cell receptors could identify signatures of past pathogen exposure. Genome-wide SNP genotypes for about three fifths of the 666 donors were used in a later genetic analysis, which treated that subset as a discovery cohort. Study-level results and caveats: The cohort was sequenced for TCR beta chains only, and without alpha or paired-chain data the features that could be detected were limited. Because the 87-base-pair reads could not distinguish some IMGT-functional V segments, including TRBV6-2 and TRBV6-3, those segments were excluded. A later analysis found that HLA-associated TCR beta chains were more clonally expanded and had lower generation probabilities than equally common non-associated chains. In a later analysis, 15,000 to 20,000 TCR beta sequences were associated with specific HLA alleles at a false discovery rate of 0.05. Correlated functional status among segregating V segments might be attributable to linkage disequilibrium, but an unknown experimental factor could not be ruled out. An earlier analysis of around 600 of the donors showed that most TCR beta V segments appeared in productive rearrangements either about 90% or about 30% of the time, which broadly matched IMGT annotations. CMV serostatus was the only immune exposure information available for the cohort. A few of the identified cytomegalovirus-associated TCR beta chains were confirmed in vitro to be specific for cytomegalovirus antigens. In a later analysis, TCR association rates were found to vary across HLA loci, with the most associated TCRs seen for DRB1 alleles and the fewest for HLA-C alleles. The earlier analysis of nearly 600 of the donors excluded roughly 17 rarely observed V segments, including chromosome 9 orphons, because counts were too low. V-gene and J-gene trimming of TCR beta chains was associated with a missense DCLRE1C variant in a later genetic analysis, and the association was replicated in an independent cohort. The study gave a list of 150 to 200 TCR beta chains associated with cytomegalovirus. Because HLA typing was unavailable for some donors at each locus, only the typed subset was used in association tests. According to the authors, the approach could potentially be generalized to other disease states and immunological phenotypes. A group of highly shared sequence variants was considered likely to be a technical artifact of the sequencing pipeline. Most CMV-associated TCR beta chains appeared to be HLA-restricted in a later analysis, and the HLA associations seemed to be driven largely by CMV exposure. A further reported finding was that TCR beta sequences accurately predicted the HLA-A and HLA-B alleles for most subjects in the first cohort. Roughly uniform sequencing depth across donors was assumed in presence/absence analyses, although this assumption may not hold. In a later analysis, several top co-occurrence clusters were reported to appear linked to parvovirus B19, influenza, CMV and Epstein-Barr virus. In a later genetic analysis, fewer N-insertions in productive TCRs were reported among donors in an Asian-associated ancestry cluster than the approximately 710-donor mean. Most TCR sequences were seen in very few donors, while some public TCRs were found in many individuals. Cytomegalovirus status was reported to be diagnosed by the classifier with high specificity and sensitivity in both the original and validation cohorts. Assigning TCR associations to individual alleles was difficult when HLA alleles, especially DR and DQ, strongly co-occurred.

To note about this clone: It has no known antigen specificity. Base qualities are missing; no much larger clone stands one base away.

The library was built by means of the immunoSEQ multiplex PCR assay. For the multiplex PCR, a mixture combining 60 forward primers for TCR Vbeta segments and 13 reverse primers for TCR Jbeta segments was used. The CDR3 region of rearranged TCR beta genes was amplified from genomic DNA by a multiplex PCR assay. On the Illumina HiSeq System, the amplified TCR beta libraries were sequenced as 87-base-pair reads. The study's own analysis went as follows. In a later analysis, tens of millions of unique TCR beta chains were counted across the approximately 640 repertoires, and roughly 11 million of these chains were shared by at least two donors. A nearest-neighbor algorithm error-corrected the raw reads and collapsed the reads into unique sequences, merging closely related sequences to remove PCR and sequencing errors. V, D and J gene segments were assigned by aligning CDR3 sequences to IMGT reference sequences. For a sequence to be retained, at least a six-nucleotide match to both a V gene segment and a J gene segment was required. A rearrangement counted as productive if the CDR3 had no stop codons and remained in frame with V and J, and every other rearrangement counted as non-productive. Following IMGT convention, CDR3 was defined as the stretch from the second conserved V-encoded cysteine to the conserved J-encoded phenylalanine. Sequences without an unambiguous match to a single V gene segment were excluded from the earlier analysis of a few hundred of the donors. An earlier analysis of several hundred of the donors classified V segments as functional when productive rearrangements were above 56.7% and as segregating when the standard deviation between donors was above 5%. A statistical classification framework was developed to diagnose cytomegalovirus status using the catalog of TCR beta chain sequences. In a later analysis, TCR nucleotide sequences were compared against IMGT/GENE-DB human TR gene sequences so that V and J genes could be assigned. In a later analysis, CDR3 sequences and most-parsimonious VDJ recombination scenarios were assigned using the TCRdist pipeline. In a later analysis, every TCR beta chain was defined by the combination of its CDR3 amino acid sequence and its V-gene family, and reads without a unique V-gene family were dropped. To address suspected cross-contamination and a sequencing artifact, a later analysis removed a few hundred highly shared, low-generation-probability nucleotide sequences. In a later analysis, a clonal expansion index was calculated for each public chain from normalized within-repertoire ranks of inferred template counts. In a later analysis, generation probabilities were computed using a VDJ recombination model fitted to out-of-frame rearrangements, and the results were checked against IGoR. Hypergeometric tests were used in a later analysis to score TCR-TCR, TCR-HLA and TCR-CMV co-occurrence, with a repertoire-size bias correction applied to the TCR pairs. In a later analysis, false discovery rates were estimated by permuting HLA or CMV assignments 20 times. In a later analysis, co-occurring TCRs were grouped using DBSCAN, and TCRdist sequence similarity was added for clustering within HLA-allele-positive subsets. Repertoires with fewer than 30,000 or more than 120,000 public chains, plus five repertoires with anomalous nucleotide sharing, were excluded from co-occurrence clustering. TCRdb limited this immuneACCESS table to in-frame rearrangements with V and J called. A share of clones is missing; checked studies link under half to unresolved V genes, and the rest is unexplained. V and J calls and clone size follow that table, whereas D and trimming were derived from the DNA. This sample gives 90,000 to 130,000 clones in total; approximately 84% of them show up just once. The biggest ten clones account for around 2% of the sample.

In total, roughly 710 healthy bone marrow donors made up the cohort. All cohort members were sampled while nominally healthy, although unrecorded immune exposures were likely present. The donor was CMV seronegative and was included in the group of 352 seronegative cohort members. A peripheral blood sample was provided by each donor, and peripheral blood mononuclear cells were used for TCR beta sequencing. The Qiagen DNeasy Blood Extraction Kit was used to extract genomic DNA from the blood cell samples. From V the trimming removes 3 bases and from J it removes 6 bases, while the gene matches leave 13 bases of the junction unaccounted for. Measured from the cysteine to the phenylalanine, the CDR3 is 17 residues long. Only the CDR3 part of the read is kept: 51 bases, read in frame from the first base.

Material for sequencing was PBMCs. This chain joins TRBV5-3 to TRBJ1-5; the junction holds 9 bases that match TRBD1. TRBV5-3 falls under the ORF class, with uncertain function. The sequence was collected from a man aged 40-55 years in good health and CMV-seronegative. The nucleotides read TGTGCCAGAAGCTCTGACATGGACAGGGGTTGTTGTCAGCCCCAGCATTTT. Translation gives CARSSDMDRGCCQPQHF.